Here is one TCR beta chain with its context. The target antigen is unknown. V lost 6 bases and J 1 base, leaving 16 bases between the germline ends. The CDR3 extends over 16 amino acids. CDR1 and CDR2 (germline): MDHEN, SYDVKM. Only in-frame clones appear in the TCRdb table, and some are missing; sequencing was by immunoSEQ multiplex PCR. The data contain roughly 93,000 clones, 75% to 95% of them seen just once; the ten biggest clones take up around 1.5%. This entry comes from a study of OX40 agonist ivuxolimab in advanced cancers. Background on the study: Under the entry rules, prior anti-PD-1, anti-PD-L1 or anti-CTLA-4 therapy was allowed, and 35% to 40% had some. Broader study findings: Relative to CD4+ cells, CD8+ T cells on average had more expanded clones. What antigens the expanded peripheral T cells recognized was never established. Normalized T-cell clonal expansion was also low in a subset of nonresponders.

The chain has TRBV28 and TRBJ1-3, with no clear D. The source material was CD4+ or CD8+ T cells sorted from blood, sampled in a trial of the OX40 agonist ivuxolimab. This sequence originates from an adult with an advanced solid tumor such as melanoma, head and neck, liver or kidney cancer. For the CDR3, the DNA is TGTGCCAGCAGCGAAATTAAGACGGTATCTGGAAACACCATATATTTT. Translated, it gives CASSEIKTVSGNTIYF.